Each of the 7 T cell receptor beta chains below was sequenced from the same sample in a study of tumor-infiltrating lymphocytes in primary liver carcinoma. The authors made TCR beta cDNA from about 500 ng total RNA with a constant-region primer. Libraries covering TCR beta were generated through three nested multiplex PCR rounds (using a slightly modified ARM-PCR). Each of the first two PCR rounds ran roughly 9 cycles with TRBV1-TRBV30 forward and C-beta reverse primers. MiXCR, applied by TCRdb to the multiplex PCR reads, yields one record per CDR3 protein. This sample yields tens of thousands of distinct CDR3 sequences, of which about two thirds are seen a single time; roughly 40% belongs to the top ten. Investigators took RNA and DNA out together from about 21-30 mg of unsorted bulk tissue. The sample consisted of liver tumor tissue from sampling region 4. Subset denoted: tumor region T4, right-lateral pole. The source is a man between 40 and 49 years old with primary liver carcinoma and hepatitis B virus infection.

Comments on this clonotype: The CDR3 carries no conserved terminal phenylalanine or tryptophan, so it likely arises from a read error. The chain carries TRBV12-3 or TRBV12-4 and TRBJ2-5; weak D call: TRBD2 (5 bases). This CDR3 region has 11 residues. The CDR3 DNA is TGTGCCAACAGTTTAGAGGGGACCCAGTACCTC. Translating it yields CANSLEGTQYL.

The sample holds many counts of this clonotype. This chain connects TRBV7-9 to TRBJ2-5; D is ambiguous. Trimming pared 5 bases from V and 5 bases from J, leaving 9 bases between. The CDR3 has 12 residues. Germline-derived CDR1 and CDR2 are SEHNR and FQNEAQ (reference sequence). The CDR3 here is CASSQEGETQYF. The DNA of the CDR3 is TGTGCCAGCAGCCAGGAAGGGGAGACCCAGTACTTC.

By share, this clonotype ranks as medium-sized (0.01 to 0.1%). This chain links TRBV11-2 with TRBJ2-7; a possible D gene is TRBD2 (5 bases). Germline-derived CDR1 and CDR2 are SGHAT and FQNNGV. Trimming removed 0 bases at V and 3 bases at J, with 12 bases between. The CDR3 totals 15 residues. The chain's CDR3 is CASSLDLGVIYEQYF. The CDR3 nucleotides are TGTGCCAGCAGCTTAGATCTCGGGGTTATCTACGAGCAGTACTTC.

This clonotype turned up a few times. Just one base apart from a much larger clone, this may be a read error. The rearrangement joins TRBV11-2 to TRBJ2-2; D ambiguous. In germline, CDR1 is SGHAT, CDR2 FQNNGV. The CDR3 runs to 14 residues. In DNA form, the CDR3 reads TGTACCAGCAGCACAGACTCGGACACCGGGGAGCTGTTTTTT. This translates into CTSSTDSDTGELFF.

With respect to this clonotype: This may be a read error: a much more frequent sequence differs by one nucleotide. The CDR3 DNA is TGCAGCGTTGAGGACAACAGCATCACTGAAGCTTTCTTT. Translation: CSVEDNSITEAFF. The rearrangement links TRBV29-1 to TRBJ1-1; D is possibly TRBD1 (5 bases). V lost 3 bases and J 4 bases, leaving 12 bases between the germline ends. This CDR3 has 13 amino acids. The germline CDR1 and CDR2 sequences are SQVTM and ANQGSEA.

This chain joins TRBV28 and TRBJ2-3, with 13 bases matching TRBD2. The CDR3 runs to 19 residues. Germline CDR1 MDHEN, CDR2 SYDVKM. V shed 6 bases and J 4 bases; nucleotides not matched to a gene: 16. The CDR3 DNA sequence: TGTGCCAGCAGACCCGGACAGAGACTAGCGGGAGGTCGTCCAGATACGCAGTATTTT. Its translation is CASRPGQRLAGGRPDTQYF.

V usage is TRBV11-2 and J usage is TRBJ2-3, with a possible D match to TRBD1 (6 bases). CDR3 size: 15 residues. Trimming removed 5 bases from V and 7 bases from J, with 19 bases in between. Germline loops: CDR1 SGHAT, CDR2 FQNNGV. CDR3 sequence (DNA): TGTGCCAGCAGCATGTTACAGGGCCGGCCATATACGCAGTATTTT. Protein sequence: CASSMLQGRPYTQYF. Full variable domain (outside the CDR3, taken from reference TRBV11-2 and TRBJ2-3): EAGVAQSPRYKIIEKRQSVAFWCNPISGHATLYWYQQILGQGPKLLIQFQNNGVVDDSQLPKDRFSAERLKGVDSTLKIQPAKLEDSAVYLCASSMLQGRPYTQYFGPGTRLTVL.